This section outlines one T cell receptor beta chain sequence together with its context. Original handling: Amplification of reference gene primers provided the estimated nucleated cell counts. Measured with immunoSEQ multiplex PCR; TCRdb has only the in-frame clones, and not every one. Clonal size and the V and J genes are those of that table, whereas D and trimming came from the DNA. The sample consists of 35,000 to 45,000 clones, about 87% of them appearing once. The data were taken from a study of blood T cell repertoires in COVID-19. Study-level background: Material from acute and convalescent COVID-19 was sourced from the United States, Italy and Spain. Sources were T cells, B-cell-depleted T cells, or PBMCs; the material itself was cDNA or gDNA.

V lost 3 bases and J 5 bases, leaving 10 bases between the germline ends. The V gene's germline CDR1 is LNHNV and CDR2 YYDKDF (reference sequence). CDR3 length equals 13 residues. The clonotype comes from a human donor in a cohort sampled during active COVID-19. The chain uses TRBV15 and TRBJ2-5; D uncertain. Sequenced sample: peripheral blood. CDR3 residues: CATSRTGWETQYF. For the CDR3, the DNA is TGTGCCACCAGCAGGACCGGGTGGGAGACCCAGTACTTC.